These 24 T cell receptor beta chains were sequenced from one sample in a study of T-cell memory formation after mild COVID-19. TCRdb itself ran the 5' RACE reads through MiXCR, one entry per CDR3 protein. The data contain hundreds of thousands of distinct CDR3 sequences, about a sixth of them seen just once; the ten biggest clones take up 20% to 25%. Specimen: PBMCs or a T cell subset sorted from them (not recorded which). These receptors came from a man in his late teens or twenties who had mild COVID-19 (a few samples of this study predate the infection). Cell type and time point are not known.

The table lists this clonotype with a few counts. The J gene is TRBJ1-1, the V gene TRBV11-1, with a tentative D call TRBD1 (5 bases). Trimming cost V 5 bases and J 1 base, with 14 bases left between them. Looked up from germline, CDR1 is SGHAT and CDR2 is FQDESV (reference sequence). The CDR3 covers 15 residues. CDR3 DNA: TGTGCCAGCAGCCCCGGAGACAGACGGAACACTGAAGCTTTCTTT. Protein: CASSPGDRRNTEAFF.

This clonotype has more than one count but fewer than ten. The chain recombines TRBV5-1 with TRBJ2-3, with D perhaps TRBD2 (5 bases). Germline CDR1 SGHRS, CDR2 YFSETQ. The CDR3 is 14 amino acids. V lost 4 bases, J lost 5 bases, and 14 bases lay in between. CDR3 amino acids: CASSPDSVLDTQYF. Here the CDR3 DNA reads TGCGCCAGCAGCCCGGATAGCGTACTAGATACGCAGTATTTT.

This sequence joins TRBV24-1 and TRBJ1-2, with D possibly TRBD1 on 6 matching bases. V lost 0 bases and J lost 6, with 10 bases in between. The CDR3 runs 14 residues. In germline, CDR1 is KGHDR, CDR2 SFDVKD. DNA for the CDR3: TGTGCCACCAGTGATTTGCTACAGGGAAATGGCTACACCTTC. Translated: CATSDLLQGNGYTF.

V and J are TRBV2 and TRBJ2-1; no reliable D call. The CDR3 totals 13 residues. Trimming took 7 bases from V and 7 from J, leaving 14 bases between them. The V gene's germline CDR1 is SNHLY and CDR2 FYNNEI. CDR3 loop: CASIEETVNEQFF. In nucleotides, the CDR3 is TGTGCCAGCATAGAGGAGACGGTGAATGAGCAGTTCTTC.

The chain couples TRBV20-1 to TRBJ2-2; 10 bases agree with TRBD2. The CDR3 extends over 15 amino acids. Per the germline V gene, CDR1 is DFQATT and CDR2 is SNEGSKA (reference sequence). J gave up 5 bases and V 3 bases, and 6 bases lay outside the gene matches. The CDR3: CSASGLAGVTGELFF. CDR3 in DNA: TGCAGTGCTAGCGGTCTAGCGGGGGTGACCGGGGAGCTGTTTTTT.

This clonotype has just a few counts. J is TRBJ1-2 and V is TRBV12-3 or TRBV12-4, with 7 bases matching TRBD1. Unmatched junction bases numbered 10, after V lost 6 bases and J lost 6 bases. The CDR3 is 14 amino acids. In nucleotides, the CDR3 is TGTGCCAGCAGCCCCCGGTGGCAGGGGGATGGCTACACCTTC. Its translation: CASSPRWQGDGYTF.

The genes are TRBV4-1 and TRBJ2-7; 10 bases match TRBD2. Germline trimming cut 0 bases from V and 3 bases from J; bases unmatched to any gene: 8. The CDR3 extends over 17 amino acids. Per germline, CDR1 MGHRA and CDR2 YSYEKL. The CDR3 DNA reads TGCGCCAGCAGCCAAGATCTAGGTAGCGGGGGGTTCTACGAGCAGTACGTC. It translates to CASSQDLGSGGFYEQYV.

The CDR3 region has the DNA TGTGCCAGCTCTAAGGGGGATAGGGAGACCCAGTACTTC. It specifies CASSKGDRETQYF. The chain employs TRBV11-2 and TRBJ2-5; D may be TRBD1 (6 bases). The CDR3 is 13 residues long. The germline V gene has CDR1 SGHAT and CDR2 FQNNGV. V lost 8 bases and J 5 bases, leaving 15 bases between the germline ends. Full variable domain (remainder filled in from reference TRBV11-2 and TRBJ2-5): EAGVAQSPRYKIIEKRQSVAFWCNPISGHATLYWYQQILGQGPKLLIQFQNNGVVDDSQLPKDRFSAERLKGVDSTLKIQPAKLEDSAVYLCASSKGDRETQYFGPGTRLLVL.

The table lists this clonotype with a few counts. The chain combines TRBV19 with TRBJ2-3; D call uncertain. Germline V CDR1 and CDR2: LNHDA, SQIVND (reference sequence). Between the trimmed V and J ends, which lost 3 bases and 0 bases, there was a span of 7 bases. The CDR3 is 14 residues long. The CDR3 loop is CASSMAESTDTQYF. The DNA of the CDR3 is TGTGCCAGTAGTATGGCGGAGAGCACAGATACGCAGTATTTT.

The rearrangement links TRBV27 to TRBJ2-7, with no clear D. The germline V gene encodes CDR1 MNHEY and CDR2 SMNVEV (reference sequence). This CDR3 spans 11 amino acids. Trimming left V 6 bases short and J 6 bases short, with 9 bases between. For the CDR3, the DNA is TGTGCCAGCAGATATACCTGCGAGCAGTACGTC. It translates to CASRYTCEQYV.

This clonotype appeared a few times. CDR3 in amino acids: CASSETVPQYF. The DNA for the CDR3 is TGTGCCAGCAGTGAAACAGTGCCCCAGTACTTC. The rearrangement uses TRBV2 and TRBJ2-5; D is ambiguous. V shed 2 bases and J shed 9 bases, with 7 bases lying between them. Germline loops: CDR1 SNHLY, CDR2 FYNNEI. The CDR3 sequence is 11 residues long.

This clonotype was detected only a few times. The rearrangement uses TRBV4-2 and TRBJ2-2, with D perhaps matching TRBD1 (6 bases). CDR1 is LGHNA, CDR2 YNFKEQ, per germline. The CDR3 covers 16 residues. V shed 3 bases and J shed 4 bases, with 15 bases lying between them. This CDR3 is CASSQLPGQVTGELFF. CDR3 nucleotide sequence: TGTGCCAGCAGCCAGTTACCGGGACAAGTCACCGGGGAGCTGTTTTTT.

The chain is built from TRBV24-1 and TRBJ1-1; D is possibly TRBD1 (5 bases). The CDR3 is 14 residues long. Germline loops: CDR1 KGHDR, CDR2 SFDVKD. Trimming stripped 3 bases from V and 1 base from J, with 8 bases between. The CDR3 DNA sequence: TGTGCCACCAGTGATGCCGACAGGAACACTGAAGCTTTCTTT. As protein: CATSDADRNTEAFF.

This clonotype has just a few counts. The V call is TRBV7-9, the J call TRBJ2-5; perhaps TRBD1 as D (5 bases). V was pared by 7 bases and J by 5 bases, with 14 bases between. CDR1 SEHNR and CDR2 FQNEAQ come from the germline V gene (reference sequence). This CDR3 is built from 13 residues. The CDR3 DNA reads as TGTGCCAGCACCCCCCGGAACAGGGAGACCCAGTACTTC. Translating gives CASTPRNRETQYF.

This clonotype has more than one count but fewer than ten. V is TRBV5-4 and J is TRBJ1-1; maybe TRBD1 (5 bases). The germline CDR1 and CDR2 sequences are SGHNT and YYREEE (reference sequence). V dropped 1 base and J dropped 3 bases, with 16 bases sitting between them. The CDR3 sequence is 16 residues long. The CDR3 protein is CASSLTGRGIHTEAFF. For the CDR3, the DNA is TGTGCCAGCAGCTTGACCGGTAGGGGTATACACACTGAAGCTTTCTTT.

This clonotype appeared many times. CDR3 protein: CASNGLAGNQETQYF. The CDR3 DNA reads TGTGCCAGCAACGGGCTAGCGGGGAACCAAGAGACCCAGTACTTC. The chain has TRBV6-5 and TRBJ2-5; 9 nucleotides line up with TRBD2. The junction had 6 bases not matched to a gene; V was cut back by 7 bases and J by 0 bases. Germline V gene lookup returns CDR1 MNHEY and CDR2 SVGAGI. This CDR3 contains 15 residues.

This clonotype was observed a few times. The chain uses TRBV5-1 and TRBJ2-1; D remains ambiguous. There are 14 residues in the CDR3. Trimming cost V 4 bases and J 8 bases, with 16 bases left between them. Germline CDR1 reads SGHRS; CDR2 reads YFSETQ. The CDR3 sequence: CASSRRTSADEQFF. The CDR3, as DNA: TGCGCCAGCAGCCGACGTACCTCGGCCGATGAGCAGTTCTTC.

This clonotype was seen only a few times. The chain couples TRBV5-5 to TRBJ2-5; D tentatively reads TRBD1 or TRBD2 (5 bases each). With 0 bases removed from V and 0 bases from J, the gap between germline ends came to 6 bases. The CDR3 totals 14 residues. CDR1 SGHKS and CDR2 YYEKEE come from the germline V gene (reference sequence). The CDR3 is CASSLAGHQETQYF. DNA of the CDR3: TGTGCCAGCAGCTTGGCGGGGCACCAAGAGACCCAGTACTTC.

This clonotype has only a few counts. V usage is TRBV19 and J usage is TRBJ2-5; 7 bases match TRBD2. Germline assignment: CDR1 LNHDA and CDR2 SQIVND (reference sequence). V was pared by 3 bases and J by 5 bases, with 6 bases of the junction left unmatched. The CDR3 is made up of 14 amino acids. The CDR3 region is CASSMVGGWETQYF. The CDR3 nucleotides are TGTGCCAGTAGTATGGTCGGGGGGTGGGAGACCCAGTACTTC. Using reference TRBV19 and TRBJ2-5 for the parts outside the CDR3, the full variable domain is DGGITQSPKYLFRKEGQNVTLSCEQNLNHDAMYWYRQDPGQGLRLIYYSQIVNDFQKGDIAEGYSVSREKKESFPLTVTSAQKNPTAFYLCASSMVGGWETQYFGPGTRLLVL.

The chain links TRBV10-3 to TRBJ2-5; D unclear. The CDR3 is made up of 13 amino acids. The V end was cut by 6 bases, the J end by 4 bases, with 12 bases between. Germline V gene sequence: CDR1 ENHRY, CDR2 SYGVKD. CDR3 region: CAISPTPPETQYF. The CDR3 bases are TGTGCCATCAGCCCCACCCCCCCAGAGACCCAGTACTTC.

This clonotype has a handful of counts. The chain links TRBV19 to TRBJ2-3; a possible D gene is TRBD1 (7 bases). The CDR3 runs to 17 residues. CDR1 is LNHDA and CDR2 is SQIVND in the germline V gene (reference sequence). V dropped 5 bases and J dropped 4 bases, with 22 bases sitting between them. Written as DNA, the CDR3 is TGTGCCAGTAGTCGGACAGGCCCGTTCGGAGGGGCAGATACGCAGTATTTT. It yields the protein CASSRTGPFGGADTQYF.

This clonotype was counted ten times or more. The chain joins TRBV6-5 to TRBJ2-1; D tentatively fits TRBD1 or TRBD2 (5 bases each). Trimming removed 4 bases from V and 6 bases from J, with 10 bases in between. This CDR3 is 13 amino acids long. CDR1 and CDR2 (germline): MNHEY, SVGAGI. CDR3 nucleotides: TGTGCCAGCAGTTCCGGGACCTCCAATGAGCAGTTCTTC. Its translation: CASSSGTSNEQFF.

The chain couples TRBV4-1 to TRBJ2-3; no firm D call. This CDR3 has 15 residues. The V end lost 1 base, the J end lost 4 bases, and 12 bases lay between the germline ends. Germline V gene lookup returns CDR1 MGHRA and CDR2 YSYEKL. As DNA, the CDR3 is TGCGCCAGCAGCCAAGGGGAAAGGTTGGCAGATACGCAGTATTTT. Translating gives CASSQGERLADTQYF.

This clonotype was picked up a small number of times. The DNA for the CDR3 is TGTGCCAGCAGTGAGAGAAGGCCCTACGAGCAGTACTTC. It encodes CASSERRPYEQYF. The rearrangement uses TRBV6-1 and TRBJ2-7; D unresolved. The CDR3 has 13 amino acids. Trimming stripped 3 bases from V and 2 bases from J, with 8 bases between. The V gene's germline CDR1 is MNHNS and CDR2 SASEGT.